This is a list of T cell receptor beta chains from one sample in a study of T-cell memory formation after mild COVID-19. TCRdb redid the calling of the 5' RACE reads with MiXCR, one entry per CDR3 protein. The data contain about 190,000 distinct CDR3 sequences, roughly 18% of them singletons. The specimen was PBMCs or a T cell subset sorted from them (not recorded which). The receptor source for this set is an adult woman who had mild COVID-19 (a few samples of this study predate the infection). Cell type and time point are not known. Each CDR3 is given with its conserved first and last residue. The order of the fields is J gene, clone size, D gene, V gene, CDR3 DNA, CDR3 protein. The D gene is left open where the match is weak. Only part of the rows carry a size: once, few, many, or a class if the clone is expanded.

>TRBJ1-1|few|TRBD1|TRBV20-1
TGCAGTGCTATAGGACAGGGGACTTTCTTT
CSAIGQGTFF
>TRBJ1-5|NA|NA|TRBV23-1
TGCGCCAGCAGTCCTCGGGACCCTGATAGCAATCAGCCCCAGCATTTT
CASSPRDPDSNQPQHF
>TRBJ1-1|many|TRBD1|TRBV5-1
TGCGCCAGCACACCTTTGGGGGACAGGGTTACCACTGAAGCTTTCTTT
CASTPLGDRVTTEAFF
>TRBJ1-1|NA|TRBD1|TRBV10-3
TGTGCCATCAGTTCAACAGGGGTAACTGAAGCTTTCTTT
CAISSTGVTEAFF
>TRBJ2-7|NA|NA|TRBV4-2
TGTGCCAGCAGCCCGGGGACCCGCATCGGGTACTACGAGCAGTACTTC
CASSPGTRIGYYEQYF
>TRBJ1-2|many|TRBD1|TRBV29-1
TGCAGCGTTGGAGGGACAGGGAACTATGGCTACACCTTC
CSVGGTGNYGYTF
>TRBJ2-6|few|NA|TRBV20-1
TGCAGTGCTAGGGGGCTGGCTGGGGCCAACGTCCTGACTTTC
CSARGLAGANVLTF
>TRBJ2-7|few|NA|TRBV7-8
TGTGCCAGCAGCTTCTTCGACTACGAGCAGTACTTC
CASSFFDYEQYF
>TRBJ1-2|NA|NA|TRBV7-9
TGTGCCAGCAGCCCACAGGGAGACTATGGCTACACCTTC
CASSPQGDYGYTF
>TRBJ2-7|NA|NA|TRBV7-2
TGTGCCAGCAGCTTAGACCTAGACCACGAGCAGTACTTC
CASSLDLDHEQYF
>TRBJ1-1|few|TRBD1|TRBV2
TGTGCCAGCAGTGAAAGGCAGGGGGCTGAAGCTTTCTTT
CASSERQGAEAFF
>TRBJ2-1|many|TRBD2|TRBV28
TGTGCCAGCAGGGGAATGGGCGGGAGGGGGTACAATGAGCAGTTCTTC
CASRGMGGRGYNEQFF
>TRBJ2-5|many|NA|TRBV30
TGTGCCTGGGGCGGGCAGTCAAAAGAGACCCAGTACTTC
CAWGGQSKETQYF
>TRBJ2-5|NA|TRBD2|TRBV3-1
TGTGCCAGCAGCTCGGGACTAGTAGGGAAGGAGACCCAGTACTTC
CASSSGLVGKETQYF
>TRBJ2-2|NA|TRBD2|TRBV20-1
TGCAGTGCTAGGGACGAGCGGGAGGGGTCCGGGGAGCTGTTTTTT
CSARDEREGSGELFF
>TRBJ1-6|NA|NA|TRBV6-5
TGTGCCAGCAGTTACTCCGGGGGTAAAAATTCACCCCTCCACTTT
CASSYSGGKNSPLHF
>TRBJ2-5|few|NA|TRBV5-1
TGCGCCAGCAGCTGGGGTGTTGGGGGTGAGACCCAGTACTTC
CASSWGVGGETQYF
>TRBJ1-1|few|NA|TRBV30
TGTGCCTGGAAAGGGGACCCTGGCCGGAACACTGAAGCTTTCTTT
CAWKGDPGRNTEAFF
>TRBJ1-2|few|TRBD1|TRBV9
TGTGCCAGCAGGCTTACAGGGGGCAACTATGGCTACACCTTC
CASRLTGGNYGYTF
>TRBJ1-1|NA|NA|TRBV20-1
TGCAGTGCTAGACGGGGGTCGACCACTGAAGCTTTCTTT
CSARRGSTTEAFF
>TRBJ2-2|few|NA|TRBV5-1
TGCGCCAGCAGCTTGGGCGCTCCGAACACCGGGGAGCTGTTTTTT
CASSLGAPNTGELFF
>TRBJ2-1|NA|TRBD2|TRBV6-2/TRBV6-3
TGTGCCAGCAGTTCCACGCGTACTAGCGGGAGTCCAGATGAGCAGTTCTTC
CASSSTRTSGSPDEQFF
>TRBJ1-2|NA|NA|TRBV4-1
TGCGCCAGCAGCCCCTACGGTCAGGGTCGATATGGCTACACCTTC
CASSPYGQGRYGYTF
>TRBJ2-5|NA|NA|TRBV28
TGTGCCAGCACCCTCCGGAACGAACAAGAGACCCAGTACTTC
CASTLRNEQETQYF
>TRBJ2-3|NA|NA|TRBV24-1
TGTGCCACCAGTGGGCCGGCAACAGATACGCAGTATTTT
CATSGPATDTQYF
>TRBJ2-5|NA|NA|TRBV29-1
TGCAGCGTTGTAGCGCCAGGGAAGGAGACCCAGTACTTC
CSVVAPGKETQYF
>TRBJ2-7|NA|NA|TRBV7-9
TGTGCCAGCAGCTTCAATCCGTACGAGCAGTACTTC
CASSFNPYEQYF
>TRBJ2-7|few|NA|TRBV5-1
TGCGCCAGCAGCTTGGAACAGGGAAGGAGGCAGTACTTC
CASSLEQGRRQYF
>TRBJ2-5|few|TRBD2|TRBV14
TGTGCCAGCAGCCACGAGGGACTAGCAAAACAAGAGACCCAGTACTTC
CASSHEGLAKQETQYF
>TRBJ2-3|NA|NA|TRBV29-1
TGCAGCGTTGGACAGGGAGGGGATACGCAGTATTTT
CSVGQGGDTQYF
>TRBJ2-5|few|TRBD1|TRBV3-1
TGTGCCAGCAGCCTCGGACAGGGGGTCGCGGCCCAGTACTTC
CASSLGQGVAAQYF
>TRBJ2-7|NA|NA|TRBV12-3/TRBV12-4
TGTGCCAGCAGTCCCGGGGCGCGGACCTCCTACGAGCAGTACTTC
CASSPGARTSYEQYF
>TRBJ2-7|few|NA|TRBV7-2
TGTGCCAGCAGCTCGATCAGCTCCTACGAGCAGTACTTC
CASSSISSYEQYF
>TRBJ2-1|NA|TRBD2|TRBV14
TGTGCCAGCAGCCCCCTCGCTAGCGGGAGGGGCAATGAGCAGTTCTTC
CASSPLASGRGNEQFF